The clone carrying this T cell receptor (beta chain) was observed a few times. Its antigen remains unidentified. Based on clinical symptoms, serum thyroxine and TRAb, thyroid ultrasound and orbital computed tomography, diagnoses were reached. Amplified regions were TCR beta CDR3 sequences from RNA transcripts. RT-PCR in the first round (using the HTBI primer set) targeted the TCR CDR3. TCRdb independently ran MiXCR on the multiplex PCR reads; one entry per CDR3 protein. The sample includes roughly 380,000 distinct CDR3 sequences, roughly an eighth of them seen just once. This record belongs to a study of T cells in Graves' hyperthyroidism and ophthalmopathy. Whole-study findings and limits: The model made its ophthalmopathy prediction, and onset followed a median about 5.9 months later. Separation of ophthalmopathy from stable hyperthyroidism was achieved by a 13 V-J model.

CDR1 is SGHAT, CDR2 FQNNGV, per germline. This CDR3 has 15 residues. V shed 0 bases and J shed 10 bases, with 13 bases lying between them. The receptor comes from a young woman with Graves' hyperthyroidism. The source material was blood. The rearrangement joins TRBV11-2 to TRBJ1-6; no reliable D call. CDR3 sequence (DNA): TGTGCCAGCAGCTTAGATTTCCGGAATGCCTCACCCCTCCACTTT. Translating gives CASSLDFRNASPLHF.